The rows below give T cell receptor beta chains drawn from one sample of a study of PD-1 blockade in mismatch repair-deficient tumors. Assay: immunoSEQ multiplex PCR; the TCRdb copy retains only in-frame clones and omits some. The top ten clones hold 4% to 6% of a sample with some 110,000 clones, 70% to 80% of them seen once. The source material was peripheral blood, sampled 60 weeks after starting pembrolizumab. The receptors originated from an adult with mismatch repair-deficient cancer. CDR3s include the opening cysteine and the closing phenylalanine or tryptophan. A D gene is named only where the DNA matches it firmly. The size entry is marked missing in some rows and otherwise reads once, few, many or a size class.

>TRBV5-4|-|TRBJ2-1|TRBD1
TGTGCCAGCAGCCTCCGGGACAGGGGTTCCTACAATGAGCAGTTCTTC
CASSLRDRGSYNEQFF
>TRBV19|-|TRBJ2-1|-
TGTGCCAGTGTCCCTTCGGGTTTCAGCTCCTACAATGAGCAGTTCTTC
CASVPSGFSSYNEQFF
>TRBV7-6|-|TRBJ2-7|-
TGTGCCAGCAGCTTAATTGGGGGGAGTTCCTACGAGCAGTACTTC
CASSLIGGSSYEQYF
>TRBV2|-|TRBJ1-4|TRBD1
TGTGCCATGGGACAGGGCGGCGAAAAACTGTTTTTT
CAMGQGGEKLFF
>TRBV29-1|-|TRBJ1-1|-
TGCAGCGGGGGGACCCCTCAGGCCCCTGAAGCTTTCTTT
CSGGTPQAPEAFF
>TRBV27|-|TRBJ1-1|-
TGTGCCAGCAGTTTGGCGGCAGGCAACACTGAAGCTTTCTTT
CASSLAAGNTEAFF
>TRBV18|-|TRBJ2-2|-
TGTGCCAGCTCCCTTCCGAACACCGGGGAGCTGTTTTTT
CASSLPNTGELFF
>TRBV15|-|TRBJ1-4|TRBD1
TGTGCCACCAGCAGAGTCCTGGGACAGCCAAATGAAAAACTGTTTTTT
CATSRVLGQPNEKLFF
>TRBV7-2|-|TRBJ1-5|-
TGTGCCAGCTCACGGGGAGAGCATCAGCCCCAGCATTTT
CASSRGEHQPQHF
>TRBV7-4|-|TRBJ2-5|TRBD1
TGTGCCAGCAGCTCGATTTCCGGGACAGGGGGCGATGAGCCCCAGTACTTC
CASSSISGTGGDEPQYF
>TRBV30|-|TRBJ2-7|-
TGTGCCTGGAGGGGACCGGCCAACTACGAGCAGTACTTC
CAWRGPANYEQYF
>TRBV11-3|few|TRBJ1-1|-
TGTGCCAGCAGCTTAGTTGGCAGGGAGGGGGGTGAAGCTTTCTTT
CASSLVGREGGEAFF
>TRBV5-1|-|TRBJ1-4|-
TGCGCCAGCAGCTTGGGGCAGAATGAAAAACTGTTTTTT
CASSLGQNEKLFF
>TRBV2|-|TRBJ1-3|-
TGTGCCAGCAGTGTCGTGGACTCTGGAAACACCATATATTTT
CASSVVDSGNTIYF
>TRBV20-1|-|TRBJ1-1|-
TGCAGTGCTAGTCCAGTCGAGGCAGCTTTCTTT
CSASPVEAAFF
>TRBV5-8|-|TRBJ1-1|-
TGTGCCAGCAGCTTGGGGGACCGGGAGAACACTGAAGCTTTCTTT
CASSLGDRENTEAFF
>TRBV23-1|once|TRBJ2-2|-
TGCGCCAGCAGTCATTCTTCGAGGCGTTCTCCGAACACCGGGGAGCTGTTTTTT
CASSHSSRRSPNTGELFF
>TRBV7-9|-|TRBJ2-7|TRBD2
TGTGCCAGCAGCTCAGCGGGAGGGCCCCCCGAGCAGTACTTC
CASSSAGGPPEQYF
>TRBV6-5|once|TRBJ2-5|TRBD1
TGTGCCAGCAGCGGAACAGGGGGCCAAGAGACCCAGTACTTC
CASSGTGGQETQYF
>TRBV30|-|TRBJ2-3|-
TGTGCCTGGAGTGTAAGGGGAGGTACAGATACGCAGTATTTT
CAWSVRGGTDTQYF
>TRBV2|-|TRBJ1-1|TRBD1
TGTGCCAGCATGATGAACAGGGGCGATAACACTGAAGCTTTCTTT
CASMMNRGDNTEAFF
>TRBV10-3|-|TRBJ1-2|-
TGTGCCATCAGCGACTTGGACACCCTCCGCTACACCTTC
CAISDLDTLRYTF
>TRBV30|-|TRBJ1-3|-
TGTGCCTGGGGACTTCAGAACACCATATATTTT
CAWGLQNTIYF
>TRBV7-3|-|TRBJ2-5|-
TGTGCCAGCAGCTCAGCAACCGGAGAGACCCAGTACTTC
CASSSATGETQYF
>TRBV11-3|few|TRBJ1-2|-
TGTGCCAGCAGTTTCGGAGGGGGGAGCCACTATGGCTACACCTTC
CASSFGGGSHYGYTF
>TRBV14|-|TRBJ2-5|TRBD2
TGTGCCAGCAGCCAATTTAGCGGGACGGAGACCCAGTACTTC
CASSQFSGTETQYF
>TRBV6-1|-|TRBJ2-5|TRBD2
TGTGCCAGCCGACTAGCGGGAGTCGAGACCCAGTACTTC
CASRLAGVETQYF
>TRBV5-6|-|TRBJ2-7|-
TGTGCCAGCAGCTGGGACACTGGCCTCTCCGAGCAGTACTTC
CASSWDTGLSEQYF
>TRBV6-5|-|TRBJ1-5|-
TGTGCCAGCAGCAACAGGTTAGGCAATCAGCCCCAGCATTTT
CASSNRLGNQPQHF
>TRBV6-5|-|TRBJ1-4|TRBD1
TGTGCCAGCACCGCCAGGGGGCAGGGCGGGGAAAAACTGTTTTTT
CASTARGQGGEKLFF
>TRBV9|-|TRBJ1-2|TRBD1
TGTGCCAGCAGCACAGGGGATGGCTACACCTTC
CASSTGDGYTF
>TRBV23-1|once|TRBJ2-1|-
TGCGCCAGCAGTCAACCGGGACCCCGAAAGGATGAGCAGTTCTTC
CASSQPGPRKDEQFF
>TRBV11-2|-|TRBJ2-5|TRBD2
TGTGCCAGCAGCTTAGGACCCTTCCTTAGCGGGAGTACCCAGTACTTC
CASSLGPFLSGSTQYF
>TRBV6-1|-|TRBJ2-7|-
TGTGCCAGCAGCCCCGGGGGCTACGAGCAGTACTTC
CASSPGGYEQYF
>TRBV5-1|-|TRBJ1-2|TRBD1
TGCGCCAGCAGCTTGGACAGACAGGGCCCATATGGCTACACCTTC
CASSLDRQGPYGYTF
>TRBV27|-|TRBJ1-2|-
TGTGCCAGCAGGCAAGGGGTGGAGGGCTACACCTTC
CASRQGVEGYTF
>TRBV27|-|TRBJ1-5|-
TGTGCCAGCAGTTTGGCGGGAGGCAATCAGCCCCAGCATTTT
CASSLAGGNQPQHF
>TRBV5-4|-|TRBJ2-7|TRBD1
TGTGCCAGCAGCTTGGGGGGACAGGGCTACGAGCAGTACTTC
CASSLGGQGYEQYF
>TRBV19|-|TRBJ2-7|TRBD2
TGTGCCAGTAGTATATTAACTAGCGGTTCCTACGAGCAGTACTTC
CASSILTSGSYEQYF
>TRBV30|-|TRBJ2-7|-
TGTGCCTGGAGTAGACAAACCTACGAGCAGTACTTC
CAWSRQTYEQYF
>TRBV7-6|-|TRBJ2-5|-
TGTGCCAGCAGCTTAGGTGAGGGATCGGAGTACTTC
CASSLGEGSEYF
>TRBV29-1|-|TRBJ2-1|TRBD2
TGCAGCATACGTGGACTAGCGGGAGAAGATGAGCAGTTCTTC
CSIRGLAGEDEQFF
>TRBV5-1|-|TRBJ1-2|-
TGCGCCAGCAGCCCGCAGGGCCCCGGGGGGGGCTACACCTTC
CASSPQGPGGGYTF
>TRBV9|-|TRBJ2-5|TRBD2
TGTGCCAGCAGCCCTCAGGGTGGGCCTAGCGGTCGAGAGACCCAGTACTTC
CASSPQGGPSGRETQYF
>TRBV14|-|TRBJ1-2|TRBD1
TGTGCCAGCAGCCAGGGCAACAGGGGGATGGGCTATGGCTACACCTTC
CASSQGNRGMGYGYTF
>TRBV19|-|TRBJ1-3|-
TGTGCCAGTGGGTCGGAGGTTGGGACCATATATTTT
CASGSEVGTIYF
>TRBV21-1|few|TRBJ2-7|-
TGTGCCAGCAGCTCGCCCCTGGCCAGGAGCTCCTACGAGCAGTACTTC
CASSSPLARSSYEQYF
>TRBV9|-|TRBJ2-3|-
TGTGCCAGCAGCTCCCCCAGTGCGCAGTATTTT
CASSSPSAQYF
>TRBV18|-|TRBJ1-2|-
TGTGCCAGCTCACTGGACAACTATGGCTACACCTTC
CASSLDNYGYTF
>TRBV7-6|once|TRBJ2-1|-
TGTGCCAGCAGCTCCCAACCTATAGGGCAGGGTTACAATGAGCAGTTCTTC
CASSSQPIGQGYNEQFF
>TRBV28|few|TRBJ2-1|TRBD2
TGTGCCAGCATGCCTAGCGGCTACAATGAGCAGTTCTTC
CASMPSGYNEQFF
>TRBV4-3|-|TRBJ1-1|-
TGCGCCAGCAGCCAAGAGAGGGCCAGGACAAGTGAAGCTTTCTTT
CASSQERARTSEAFF
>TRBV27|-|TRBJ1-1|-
TGTGCCAGCAGTCTCTTGCGAAGAGATGAAGCTTTCTTT
CASSLLRRDEAFF